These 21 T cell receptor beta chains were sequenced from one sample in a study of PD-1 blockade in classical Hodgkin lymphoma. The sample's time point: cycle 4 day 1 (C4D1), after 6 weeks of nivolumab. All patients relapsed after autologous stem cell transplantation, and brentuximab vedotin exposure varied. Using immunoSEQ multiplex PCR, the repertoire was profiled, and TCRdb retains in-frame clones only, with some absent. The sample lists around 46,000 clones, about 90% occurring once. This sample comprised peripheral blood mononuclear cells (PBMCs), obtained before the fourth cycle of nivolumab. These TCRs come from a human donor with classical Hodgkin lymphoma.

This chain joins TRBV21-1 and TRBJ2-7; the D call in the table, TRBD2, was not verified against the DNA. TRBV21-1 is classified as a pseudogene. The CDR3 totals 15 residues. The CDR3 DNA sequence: TGTGCCAGCAGCCAAGGACTAGCGAATTATTACGAGCAGTACTTC. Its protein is CASSQGLANYYEQYF.

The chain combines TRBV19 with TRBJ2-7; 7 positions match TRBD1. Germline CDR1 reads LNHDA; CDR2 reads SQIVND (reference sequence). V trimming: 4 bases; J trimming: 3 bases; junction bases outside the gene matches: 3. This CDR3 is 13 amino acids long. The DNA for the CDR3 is TGTGCCAGTAGTACCGGGACAGACTACGAGCAGTACTTC. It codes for CASSTGTDYEQYF.

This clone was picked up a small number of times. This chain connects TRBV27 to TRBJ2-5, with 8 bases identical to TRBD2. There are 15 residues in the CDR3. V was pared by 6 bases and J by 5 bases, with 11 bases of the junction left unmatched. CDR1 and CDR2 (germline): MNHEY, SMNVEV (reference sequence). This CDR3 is CASSPGTRVGETQYF. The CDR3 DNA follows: TGTGCCAGCAGCCCCGGGACTAGGGTTGGGGAGACCCAGTACTTC.

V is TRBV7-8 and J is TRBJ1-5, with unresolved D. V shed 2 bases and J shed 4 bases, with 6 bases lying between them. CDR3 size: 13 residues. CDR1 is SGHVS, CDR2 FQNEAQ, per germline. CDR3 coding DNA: TGTGCCAGCAGCTTAACGGATAATCAGCCCCAGCATTTT. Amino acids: CASSLTDNQPQHF.

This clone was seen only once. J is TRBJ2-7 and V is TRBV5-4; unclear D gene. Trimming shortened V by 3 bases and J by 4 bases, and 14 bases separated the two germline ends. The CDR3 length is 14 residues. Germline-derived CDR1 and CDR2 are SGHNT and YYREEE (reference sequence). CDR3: CASSSAFGRYEQYF. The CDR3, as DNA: TGTGCCAGCAGCTCAGCGTTCGGGCGATACGAGCAGTACTTC.

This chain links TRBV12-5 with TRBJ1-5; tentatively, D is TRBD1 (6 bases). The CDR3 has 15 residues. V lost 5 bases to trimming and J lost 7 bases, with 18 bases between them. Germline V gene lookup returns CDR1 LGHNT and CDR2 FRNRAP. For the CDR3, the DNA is TGTGCTAGTGGTCCACTACTAGCAGGGGACCAGCCCCAGCATTTT. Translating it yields CASGPLLAGDQPQHF.

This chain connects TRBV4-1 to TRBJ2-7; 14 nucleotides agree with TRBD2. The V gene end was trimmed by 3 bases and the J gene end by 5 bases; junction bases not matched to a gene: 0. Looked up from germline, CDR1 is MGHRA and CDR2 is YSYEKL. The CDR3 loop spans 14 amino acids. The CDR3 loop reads CASSQGLAGDEQYF. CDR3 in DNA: TGCGCCAGCAGCCAGGGACTAGCGGGAGACGAGCAGTACTTC.

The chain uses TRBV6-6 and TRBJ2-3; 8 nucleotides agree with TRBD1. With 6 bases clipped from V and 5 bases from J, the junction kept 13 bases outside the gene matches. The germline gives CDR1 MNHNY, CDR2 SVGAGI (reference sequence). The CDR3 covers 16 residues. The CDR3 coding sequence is TGTGCCAGCAGCCCCCATCACCAGGGGGCTCTAGATACGCAGTATTTT. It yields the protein CASSPHHQGALDTQYF.

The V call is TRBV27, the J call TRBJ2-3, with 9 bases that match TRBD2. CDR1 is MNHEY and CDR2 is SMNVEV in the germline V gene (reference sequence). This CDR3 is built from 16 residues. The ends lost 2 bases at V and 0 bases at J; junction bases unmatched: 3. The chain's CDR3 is CASSLLAGSSTDTQYF. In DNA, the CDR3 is TGTGCCAGCAGTTTACTAGCGGGATCTAGCACAGATACGCAGTATTTT.

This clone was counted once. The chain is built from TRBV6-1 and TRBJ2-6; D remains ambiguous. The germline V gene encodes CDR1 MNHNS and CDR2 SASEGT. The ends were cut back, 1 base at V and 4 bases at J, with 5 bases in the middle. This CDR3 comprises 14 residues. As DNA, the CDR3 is TGTGCCAGCAGTGAAGATCCGGGGGCCAACGTCCTGACTTTC. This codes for CASSEDPGANVLTF.

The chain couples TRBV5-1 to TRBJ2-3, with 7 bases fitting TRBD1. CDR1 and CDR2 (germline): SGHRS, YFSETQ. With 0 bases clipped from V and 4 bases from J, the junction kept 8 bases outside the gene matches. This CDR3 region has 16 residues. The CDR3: CASSLAGDRPSDTQYF. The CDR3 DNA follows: TGCGCCAGCAGCTTGGCCGGGGACAGACCCTCAGATACGCAGTATTTT. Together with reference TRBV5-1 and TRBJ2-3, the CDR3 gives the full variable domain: KAGVTQTPRYLIKTRGQQVTLSCSPISGHRSVSWYQQTPGQGLQFLFEYFSETQRNKGNFPGRFSGRQFSNSRSEMNVSTLELGDSALYLCASSLAGDRPSDTQYFGPGTRLTVL.

The CDR3 reads CAISALAGAEFF. The CDR3 DNA reads TGTGCCATCAGTGCCCTAGCGGGGGCCGAGTTCTTC. This chain connects TRBV10-3 to TRBJ2-1, with 10 nucleotides matching TRBD2. Germline-derived CDR1 and CDR2 are ENHRY and SYGVKD. V was clipped by 4 bases and J by 14 bases; unmatched bases: 5. The CDR3 contains 12 residues.

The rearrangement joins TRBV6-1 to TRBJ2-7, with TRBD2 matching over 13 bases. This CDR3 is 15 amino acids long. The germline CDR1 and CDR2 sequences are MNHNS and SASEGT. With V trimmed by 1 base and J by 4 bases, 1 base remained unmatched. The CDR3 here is CASSEGTSGSYEQYF. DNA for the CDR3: TGTGCCAGCAGTGAAGGGACTAGCGGGAGTTACGAGCAGTACTTC.

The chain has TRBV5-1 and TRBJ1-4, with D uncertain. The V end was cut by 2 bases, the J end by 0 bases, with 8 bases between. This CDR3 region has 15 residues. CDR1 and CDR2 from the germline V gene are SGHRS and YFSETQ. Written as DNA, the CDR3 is TGCGCCAGCAGCTTAGGGAGATCAACTAATGAAAAACTGTTTTTT. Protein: CASSLGRSTNEKLFF.

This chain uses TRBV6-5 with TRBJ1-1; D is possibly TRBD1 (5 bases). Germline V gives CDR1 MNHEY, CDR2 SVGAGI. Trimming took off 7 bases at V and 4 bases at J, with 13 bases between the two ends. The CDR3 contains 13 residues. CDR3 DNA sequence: TGTGCCAGCACCCGAAGGGGTGGCACTGAAGCTTTCTTT. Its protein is CASTRRGGTEAFF.

CDR3 protein: CATSSQEDTEAFF. Here the CDR3 DNA reads TGTGCCACCAGCTCACAGGAGGACACTGAAGCTTTCTTT. The chain is built from TRBV15 and TRBJ1-1, with D perhaps matching TRBD1 (5 bases). The CDR3 loop spans 13 amino acids. Between the trimmed V and J ends, which lost 5 bases and 3 bases, there was a span of 10 bases. CDR1 and CDR2 (germline): LNHNV, YYDKDF (reference sequence).

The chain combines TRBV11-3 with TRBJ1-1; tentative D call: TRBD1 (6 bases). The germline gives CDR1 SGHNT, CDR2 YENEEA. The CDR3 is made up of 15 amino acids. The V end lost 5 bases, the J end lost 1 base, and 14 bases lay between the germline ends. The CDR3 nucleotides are TGTGCCAGCAGCGAGGACAGTAGGAAGAACACTGAAGCTTTCTTT. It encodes CASSEDSRKNTEAFF.

The CDR3 coding sequence is TGCGCCAGCAGCTTGGAGGGACAGAACAATCAGCCCCAGCATTTT. This translates into CASSLEGQNNQPQHF. This sequence joins TRBV5-1 and TRBJ1-5; 7 bases fit TRBD1. The CDR3 sequence is 15 residues long. Germline assignment: CDR1 SGHRS and CDR2 YFSETQ. Losses at the gene ends were 0 bases for V and 3 bases for J; bases not matched to a gene: 3.

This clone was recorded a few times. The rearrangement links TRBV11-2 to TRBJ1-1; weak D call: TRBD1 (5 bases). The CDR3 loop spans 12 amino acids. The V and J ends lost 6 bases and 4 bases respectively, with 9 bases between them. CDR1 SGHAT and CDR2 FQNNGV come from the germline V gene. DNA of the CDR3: TGTGCCAGCAGTTCGGGGGGCACTGAAGCTTTCTTT. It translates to CASSSGGTEAFF.

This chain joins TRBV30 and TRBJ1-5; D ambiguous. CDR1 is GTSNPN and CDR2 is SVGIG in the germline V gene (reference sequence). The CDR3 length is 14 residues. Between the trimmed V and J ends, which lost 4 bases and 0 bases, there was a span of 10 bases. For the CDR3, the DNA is TGTGCCTGGACAGACGGAAATAGCAATCAGCCCCAGCATTTT. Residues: CAWTDGNSNQPQHF.

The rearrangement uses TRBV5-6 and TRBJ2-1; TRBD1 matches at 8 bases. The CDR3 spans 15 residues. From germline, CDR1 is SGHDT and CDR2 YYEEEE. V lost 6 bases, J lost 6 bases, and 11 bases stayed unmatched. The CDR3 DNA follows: TGTGCCAGCACCCTGGTGGACAGGGTCTCCAATGAGCAGTTCTTC. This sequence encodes CASTLVDRVSNEQFF.